Shown below are 9 T cell receptor beta chains from a single sample sequenced in a study of spatial heterogeneity in lung cancer. MiXCR, run by TCRdb on the 5' RACE reads, gives a single entry per CDR3 protein. Among some 41,000 distinct CDR3 sequences listed, about 10% were seen once. The time point is: blood at routine non-recurrence follow-up after resection. The material was PBMCs, obtained at follow-up. Receptors originate from a female donor with early-stage non-small cell lung cancer.

This clonotype has more than one count but fewer than ten. The V gene is TRBV19, the J gene TRBJ1-2; D is uncertain. The CDR3 covers 15 residues. V shed 7 bases and J shed 6 bases, with 21 bases lying between them. Germline CDR1 reads LNHDA; CDR2 reads SQIVND (reference sequence). CDR3 in amino acids: CASTGPEVGPNGYTF. The CDR3 nucleotides read TGTGCCAGTACCGGACCCGAAGTAGGTCCCAATGGCTACACCTTC.

This clonotype was seen repeatedly, ten times or more. V gene TRBV7-9 combines with J gene TRBJ2-4, with D perhaps matching TRBD1 (5 bases). V lost 5 bases to trimming and J lost 6 bases, with 11 bases between them. This CDR3 region has 13 residues. CDR1 and CDR2 from the germline V gene are SEHNR and FQNEAQ (reference sequence). As DNA, the CDR3 is TGTGCCAGCAGCCTTACAGGAATAAACATTCAGTACTTC. This sequence encodes CASSLTGINIQYF.

A few counts support this clonotype. The V gene is TRBV15, the J gene TRBJ2-5; D is possibly TRBD1 (5 bases). Germline V gene sequence: CDR1 LNHNV, CDR2 YYDKDF (reference sequence). The CDR3 contains 13 residues. Trimming removed 5 bases from V and 5 bases from J, with 12 bases in between. CDR3 region: CATSVRVSETQYF. CDR3 in DNA: TGTGCCACCAGCGTCAGGGTATCTGAGACCCAGTACTTC.

The gene calls are TRBV3-1 and TRBJ2-7, with unresolved D. Germline loops: CDR1 LGHDT, CDR2 YNNKEL (reference sequence). V was cut by 0 bases and J by 5 bases, with 11 bases left in between. The CDR3 contains 14 residues. Here the CDR3 DNA reads TGTGCCAGCAGCCAAGAGGTCAGGCGCCACGAGCAGTACTTC. Protein: CASSQEVRRHEQYF.

This clonotype occurred many times. Here the CDR3 reads CASSQDRTASGANVLTF. CDR3 DNA: TGTGCCAGCAGCCAAGATCGGACGGCTTCAGGGGCCAACGTCCTGACTTTC. The rearrangement joins TRBV4-2 to TRBJ2-6; D ambiguous. Germline lookup yields CDR1 LGHNA and CDR2 YNFKEQ. The V end was cut by 0 bases, the J end by 4 bases, with 13 bases between. The CDR3 has 17 amino acids.

This clonotype occurred many times. V and J are TRBV2 and TRBJ2-1; 7 bases align to TRBD1. V shed 6 bases, J shed 7 bases, and the junction held 3 bases outside the gene matches. CDR1 and CDR2 from the germline V gene are SNHLY and FYNNEI. CDR3 size: 12 residues. As DNA, the CDR3 is TGTGCCAGCAGCACGACAGGGAATGAGCAGTTCTTC. This gives the protein CASSTTGNEQFF. Using reference TRBV2 and TRBJ2-1 for the parts outside the CDR3, the full variable domain is EPEVTQTPSHQVTQMGQEVILRCVPISNHLYFYWYRQILGQKVEFLVSFYNNEISEKSEIFDDQFSVERPDGSNFTLKIRSTKLEDSAMYFCASSTTGNEQFFGPGTRLTVL.

This clonotype was counted many times. The CDR3, as DNA: TGTGCCAGCAGCCGGGACTCCGGGTTCGAGCAGTACGTC. This encodes CASSRDSGFEQYV. The chain is built from TRBV7-2 and TRBJ2-7; D possibly corresponds to TRBD2 (6 bases). Trimming stripped 5 bases from V and 6 bases from J, with 14 bases between. Germline V lookup: CDR1 SGHTA, CDR2 FQGNSA. The CDR3 loop spans 13 amino acids.

The table lists this clonotype with many counts. The chain carries TRBV30 and TRBJ1-2; possible D gene TRBD1, 5 bases. The CDR3 has 14 amino acids. CDR1 is GTSNPN and CDR2 is SVGIG in the germline V gene (reference sequence). V lost 0 bases to trimming and J lost 6 bases, with 14 bases between them. CDR3 region: CAWSVISGTDGYTF. CDR3 coding DNA: TGTGCCTGGAGTGTAATCTCCGGGACGGATGGCTACACCTTC.

The table lists this clonotype with many counts. The chain uses TRBV10-3 and TRBJ1-4; D unclear. Germline V lookup: CDR1 ENHRY, CDR2 SYGVKD. V gave up 2 bases and J gave up 6 bases, with 10 bases separating them. This CDR3 is 14 amino acids long. CDR3 nucleotides: TGTGCCATCAGTGAGGGGCAGCCAGATGAAAAACTGTTTTTT. Translated: CAISEGQPDEKLFF.